The next 30 T cell receptor beta chains were all read from a single sample in a study of control samples from healthy donors and cancer patients. TCRdb keeps only in-frame clones here, not all; method: immunoSEQ multiplex PCR. The sample yields about 410,000 clones, around 90% seen once. Specimen: PBMCs. The receptor set was obtained from a man in his forties with head and neck cancer.

CDR3 sequence reads: CASSLRGEDTQYF. Written as DNA, the CDR3 is TGTGCCAGCAGCTTAAGGGGTGAAGATACGCAGTATTTT. The rearrangement uses TRBV7-2 and TRBJ2-3; D may be TRBD1 (5 bases). Trimming removed 2 bases from V and 5 bases from J, with 8 bases in between. Germline V gene data show CDR1 as SGHTA and CDR2 as FQGNSA. The CDR3 runs to 13 residues.

The rearrangement links TRBV2 to TRBJ2-1; D perhaps matches TRBD2 (6 bases). The CDR3 sequence is 14 residues long. Deletions cut 4 bases from V and 5 bases from J, with 12 bases between. Germline V lookup: CDR1 SNHLY, CDR2 FYNNEI. CDR3 DNA: TGTGCCAGCAGTGCCCGGGACTCTGACAATGAGCAGTTCTTC. Translation: CASSARDSDNEQFF. Complete variable domain (other parts from reference TRBV2 and TRBJ2-1): EPEVTQTPSHQVTQMGQEVILRCVPISNHLYFYWYRQILGQKVEFLVSFYNNEISEKSEIFDDQFSVERPDGSNFTLKIRSTKLEDSAMYFCASSARDSDNEQFFGPGTRLTVL.

For this clone: Germline is not matched at one junction end, which may reflect a read error. The rearrangement uses TRBV6-6 and TRBJ1-5; TRBD1 aligns across 7 bases. This CDR3 contains 14 residues. Germline V gives CDR1 MNHNY, CDR2 SVGAGI (reference sequence). The CDR3 coding sequence is TGTGCCAGCAGCCGGGACAGCCCCAATCGGCCCCAGCATTTT. It is translated as CASSRDSPNRPQHF.

This chain joins TRBV19 and TRBJ1-1, with 11 bases matching TRBD1. J was trimmed by 5 bases and V by 6 bases; bases with no gene match: 11. Germline-derived CDR1 and CDR2 are LNHDA and SQIVND (reference sequence). The CDR3 contains 16 residues. This CDR3 is CASSNTGTGGRTEAFF. CDR3 sequence (DNA): TGTGCCAGTAGCAATACCGGGACAGGGGGGCGGACTGAAGCTTTCTTT.

The J gene is TRBJ2-7, the V gene TRBV29-1; 7 bases are shared with TRBD2. This CDR3 contains 14 residues. J gave up 0 bases and V 6 bases, and 8 bases lay outside the gene matches. From germline, CDR1 is SQVTM and CDR2 ANQGSEA. As DNA, the CDR3 is TGCAGCGTCCGAGCTGGGGGGGGCTCCTACGAGCAGTACTTC. Protein sequence: CSVRAGGGSYEQYF.

This chain uses TRBV5-1 with TRBJ1-6; D gene unclear. Germline CDR1 reads SGHRS; CDR2 reads YFSETQ. The CDR3 length is 20 residues. Trimming stripped 4 bases from V and 0 bases from J, with 23 bases between. The CDR3 loop reads CASSPKHYEGSSSYNSPLHF. The CDR3, as DNA: TGCGCCAGCAGCCCCAAACATTACGAGGGTTCGAGCTCCTATAATTCACCCCTCCACTTT.

This chain connects TRBV6-1 to TRBJ1-1; D gene ambiguous. The CDR3 consists of 13 residues. V dropped 6 bases and J dropped 10 bases, with 18 bases sitting between them. In germline, CDR1 is MNHNS, CDR2 SASEGT. The CDR3 DNA is TGTGCCAGCAGCGGTTCCGGGGTAGATGTAGCTTTCTTT. It specifies CASSGSGVDVAFF.

The chain is built from TRBV7-3 and TRBJ2-1; 7 nucleotides line up with TRBD2. V was pared by 5 bases and J by 3 bases, with 7 bases of the junction left unmatched. The CDR3 is made up of 15 amino acids. CDR1 and CDR2 from the germline V gene are SGHTA and FQGTGA. CDR3 in DNA: TGTGCCAGCAGCCCGGGGCGGGAGTTCTACAATGAGCAGTTCTTC. It specifies CASSPGREFYNEQFF.

The chain links TRBV4-3 to TRBJ1-3; 8 bases are shared with TRBD1. The V gene's germline CDR1 is LGHNA and CDR2 YSLEER. J lost 2 bases, V lost 3 bases, and 6 bases had no gene match. This CDR3 region has 16 residues. CDR3 bases: TGCGCCAGCAGCCAGAGCCGGACAGGGCCTGGAAACACCATATATTTT. This codes for CASSQSRTGPGNTIYF.

V and J are TRBV7-3 and TRBJ2-2; possibly TRBD2 for D (5 bases). The V and J ends lost 5 bases and 4 bases respectively, with 11 bases between them. Per germline, CDR1 SGHTA and CDR2 FQGTGA. This CDR3 is built from 14 residues. CDR3 in amino acids: CASSPSAGTGELFF. CDR3 DNA sequence: TGTGCCAGCAGCCCCTCGGCGGGCACCGGGGAGCTGTTTTTT.

The V call is TRBV7-9, the J call TRBJ1-1; D might be TRBD1 (5 bases). CDR1 is SEHNR, CDR2 FQNEAQ, per germline (reference sequence). The CDR3 sequence is 12 residues long. V lost 4 bases and J 6 bases, leaving 9 bases between the germline ends. CDR3 protein: CASSSWDPEAFF. Written as DNA, the CDR3 is TGTGCCAGCAGCTCGTGGGACCCTGAAGCTTTCTTT.

The chain combines TRBV12-3 or TRBV12-4 with TRBJ1-1; D is uncertain. Trimming stripped 6 bases from V and 1 base from J, with 9 bases between. This CDR3 contains 13 residues. The CDR3 DNA follows: TGTGCCAGCAGCCCATCAGGGAACACTGAAGCTTTCTTT. Translating gives CASSPSGNTEAFF.

V usage is TRBV19 and J usage is TRBJ1-1, with D perhaps TRBD1 (5 bases). Trimming took off 7 bases at V and 11 bases at J, with 14 bases between the two ends. CDR3 length: 11 amino acids. Germline loops: CDR1 LNHDA, CDR2 SQIVND (reference sequence). The CDR3: CASIFRGLAFF. The CDR3 DNA follows: TGTGCCAGTATCTTCCGGGGCCTGGCTTTCTTT.

The chain joins TRBV30 to TRBJ1-2; D gene unclear. Per the germline V gene, CDR1 is GTSNPN and CDR2 is SVGIG (reference sequence). The CDR3 covers 11 residues. V lost 2 bases, J lost 5 bases, and 6 bases lay in between. The DNA for the CDR3 is TGTGCCTGGAGTATGGAGTATGGCTACACCTTC. This codes for CAWSMEYGYTF. Based on the CDR3 plus reference TRBV30 and TRBJ1-2, the full variable domain is SQTIHQWPATLVQPVGSPLSLECTVEGTSNPNLYWYRQAAGRGLQLLFYSVGIGQISSEVPQNLSASRPQDRQFILSSKKLLLSDSGFYLCAWSMEYGYTFGSGTRLTVV.

This clone was seen a handful of times. J is TRBJ2-7 and V is TRBV28, with D maybe TRBD2 (5 bases). Germline V gene data show CDR1 as MDHEN and CDR2 as SYDVKM. The CDR3 totals 12 residues. V lost 6 bases and J lost 1, with 7 bases in between. DNA for the CDR3: TGTGCCAGCAGGGGAGATTCCTACGAGCAGTACTTC. Translated, it gives CASRGDSYEQYF.

V and J are TRBV19 and TRBJ1-1, with 7 bases that match TRBD1. The V segment lost 6 bases and the J segment 5 bases; nucleotides outside the gene matches: 6. The CDR3 has 13 amino acids. CDR1 LNHDA and CDR2 SQIVND come from the germline V gene (reference sequence). The chain's CDR3 is CASSLDRETEAFF. DNA of the CDR3: TGTGCCAGTAGCCTAGACAGGGAAACTGAAGCTTTCTTT.

Remarks on this clone: Other DNA sequences in the same sample also yield this CDR3. V and J are TRBV5-1 and TRBJ2-3; D may match TRBD1 or TRBD2 (5 bases each). Trimming pared 0 bases from V and 0 bases from J, leaving 8 bases between. In germline, CDR1 is SGHRS, CDR2 YFSETQ. The CDR3 runs to 15 residues. The CDR3, as DNA: TGCGCCAGCAGCTTGGGGGACGGTAGCACAGATACGCAGTATTTT. It specifies CASSLGDGSTDTQYF.

The chain links TRBV28 to TRBJ2-7, with D perhaps TRBD1 or TRBD2 (5 bases each). This CDR3 has 13 amino acids. Germline CDR1 MDHEN, CDR2 SYDVKM. V lost 8 bases, J lost 6 bases, and 17 bases lay in between. The CDR3 loop reads CASRSGRRPEQYF. The CDR3 coding sequence is TGTGCCAGCCGCTCGGGGCGCCGGCCCGAGCAGTACTTC.

The genes are TRBV5-8 and TRBJ2-7, with 9 positions matching TRBD1. Trimming removed 4 bases from V and 4 bases from J; junction bases left unmatched: 15. Per germline, CDR1 SGHTS and CDR2 YDEGEE. The CDR3 is made up of 17 amino acids. The CDR3: CASSPGVGTGRFYEQYF. DNA of the CDR3: TGTGCCAGCAGCCCGGGGGTGGGGACAGGGAGGTTTTACGAGCAGTACTTC.

The rearrangement joins TRBV6-5 to TRBJ1-2; D is unclear. Germline CDR1 reads MNHEY; CDR2 reads SVGAGI. This CDR3 contains 16 residues. Deletions cut 2 bases from V and 0 bases from J, with 13 bases between. The CDR3 coding sequence is TGTGCCAGCAGTTACGGCGCCAGGAGGACTAACTATGGCTACACCTTC. Translating it yields CASSYGARRTNYGYTF.

The chain employs TRBV7-3 and TRBJ2-6, with a weak D call TRBD1 (6 bases). The CDR3 is 17 residues long. The V and J ends lost 3 bases and 0 bases respectively, with 12 bases between them. Germline CDR1 SGHTA, CDR2 FQGTGA. CDR3 loop: CASSFGTSRSGANVLTF. Here the CDR3 DNA reads TGTGCCAGCAGCTTCGGGACAAGCCGCTCTGGGGCCAACGTCCTGACTTTC.

This sequence joins TRBV27 and TRBJ2-2; 10 bases align to TRBD1. J was trimmed by 5 bases and V by 4 bases; bases with no gene match: 10. CDR3 length: 17 amino acids. Per the germline V gene, CDR1 is MNHEY and CDR2 is SMNVEV (reference sequence). As DNA, the CDR3 is TGTGCCAGCAGTTCACGGACAGGGGGTCGTATTACCGGGGAGCTGTTTTTT. It specifies CASSSRTGGRITGELFF.

This clone has just one count. This rearrangement joins TRBV25-1 to TRBJ2-7, with a possible D match to TRBD2 (5 bases). This CDR3 spans 15 amino acids. The germline gives CDR1 MGHDK, CDR2 SYGVNS. The V and J ends lost 6 bases and 0 bases respectively, with 15 bases between them. CDR3 nucleotides: TGTGCCAGCAGGGGCGCGGGCTCATACTCCTACGAGCAGTACTTC. Protein product: CASRGAGSYSYEQYF.

The rearrangement uses TRBV4-3 and TRBJ2-7, with a possible D match to TRBD1 (6 bases). CDR1 and CDR2 (germline): LGHNA, YSLEER. This CDR3 comprises 15 residues. The germline V and J ends were trimmed by 3 bases and 2 bases, with 14 bases remaining between them. CDR3: CASSQLPGQTYEQYF. For the CDR3, the DNA is TGCGCCAGCAGCCAGCTACCGGGACAAACCTACGAGCAGTACTTC.

This sequence joins TRBV19 and TRBJ2-5, with TRBD2 matching over 9 bases. Germline V gives CDR1 LNHDA, CDR2 SQIVND (reference sequence). The CDR3 extends over 14 amino acids. The V segment lost 6 bases and the J segment 4 bases; nucleotides outside the gene matches: 6. CDR3 sequence (DNA): TGTGCCAGTAGGGGGGCGGGGGGGCTAGAGACCCAGTACTTC. The encoded protein is CASRGAGGLETQYF.

The chain carries TRBV10-2 and TRBJ2-7, with 8 bases identical to TRBD2. V shed 8 bases and J 2 bases; nucleotides not matched to a gene: 8. The CDR3 loop spans 14 amino acids. Germline V CDR1 and CDR2: WSHSY, SAAADI. DNA of the CDR3: TGCGCCAGCCGGGGGGGAGGGAAAACCTACGAGCAGTACTTC. As protein: CASRGGGKTYEQYF.

The chain employs TRBV19 and TRBJ2-7, with TRBD1 as a possible D gene (5 bases). The CDR3 runs to 16 residues. With 9 bases removed from V and 0 bases from J, the gap between germline ends came to 21 bases. Germline lookup yields CDR1 LNHDA and CDR2 SQIVND (reference sequence). CDR3 coding DNA: TGTGCCAGCTCCAGGGCCCTGGGCGGCTTCTCCTACGAGCAGTACTTC. Translating gives CASSRALGGFSYEQYF. The full variable domain, completed using reference TRBV19 and TRBJ2-7, is DGGITQSPKYLFRKEGQNVTLSCEQNLNHDAMYWYRQDPGQGLRLIYYSQIVNDFQKGDIAEGYSVSREKKESFPLTVTSAQKNPTAFYLCASSRALGGFSYEQYFGPGTRLTVT.

In this sample, this clone turned up once. The chain uses TRBV7-2 and TRBJ1-1; TRBD1 aligns across 9 bases. This CDR3 comprises 15 residues. The germline CDR1 and CDR2 sequences are SGHTA and FQGNSA. With V trimmed by 0 bases and J by 11 bases, 10 bases remained unmatched. CDR3 sequence: CASSLARTGEDRAFF. CDR3 nucleotide sequence: TGTGCCAGCAGCTTAGCGAGGACAGGGGAGGATCGGGCTTTCTTT.

This chain joins TRBV11-2 and TRBJ2-2; D is possibly TRBD1 (6 bases). Germline lookup yields CDR1 SGHAT and CDR2 FQNNGV. Trimming took 2 bases from V and 2 from J, leaving 12 bases between them. The CDR3 covers 16 residues. CDR3 sequence reads: CASSLPPGANTGELFF. In DNA, the CDR3 is TGTGCCAGCAGCTTACCTCCAGGGGCAAACACCGGGGAGCTGTTTTTT. The variable domain in full, completed from reference TRBV11-2 and TRBJ2-2, reads EAGVAQSPRYKIIEKRQSVAFWCNPISGHATLYWYQQILGQGPKLLIQFQNNGVVDDSQLPKDRFSAERLKGVDSTLKIQPAKLEDSAVYLCASSLPPGANTGELFFGEGSRLTVL.

The chain couples TRBV10-2 to TRBJ1-2; D unresolved. Germline V CDR1 and CDR2: WSHSY, SAAADI. The CDR3 has 13 amino acids. V dropped 11 bases and J dropped 6 bases, with 19 bases sitting between them. This CDR3 reads CAASVGENNGYTF. DNA for the CDR3: TGCGCCGCCAGTGTCGGGGAGAACAATGGCTACACCTTC.